One and the same sample provided the 32 T cell receptor beta chains below, sequenced in a study of blood T cell repertoires in COVID-19. Clones were read by immunoSEQ multiplex PCR, and TCRdb kept only the in-frame ones, dropping some. The data show 250,000 or so clones, roughly nine tenths seen once. Sequencing was done on a sample of peripheral blood. The origin of the receptors is a man aged 35-49 years with active or convalescent COVID-19.

V and J are TRBV7-7 and TRBJ1-3, with a possible D match to TRBD1 (6 bases). This CDR3 spans 15 amino acids. Trimming removed 7 bases from V and 7 bases from J, with 20 bases in between. CDR1 and CDR2 (germline): SSHAT, FNYEAQ (reference sequence). CDR3 sequence (DNA): TGTGCCAGCACCAAAAAGGCAGGAAGGGGGAACACCATATATTTT. Its translation is CASTKKAGRGNTIYF.

The sample holds a few counts of this clone. The CDR3 nucleotides are TGTGCCAGCAGTTACTCTATAGGGGGCAATCAGCCCCAGCATTTT. Residues: CASSYSIGGNQPQHF. The chain employs TRBV6-5 and TRBJ1-5; a possible D gene is TRBD1 (5 bases). In germline, CDR1 is MNHEY, CDR2 SVGAGI. The CDR3 extends over 15 amino acids. Trimming took 0 bases from V and 2 from J, leaving 8 bases between them.

The gene calls are TRBV11-3 and TRBJ2-5; 16 bases match TRBD2. V was pared by 1 base and J by 10 bases, with 12 bases of the junction left unmatched. This CDR3 spans 18 amino acids. Per germline, CDR1 SGHNT and CDR2 YENEEA. The CDR3 reads CASSLGGLAGGPEGVQYF. CDR3 in DNA: TGTGCCAGCAGCTTAGGGGGACTAGCGGGAGGGCCGGAGGGGGTCCAGTACTTC. Filled out from reference TRBV11-3 and TRBJ2-5, the complete variable domain reads EAGVVQSPRYKIIEKKQPVAFWCNPISGHNTLYWYLQNLGQGPELLIRYENEEAVDDSQLPKDRFSAERLKGVDSTLKIQPAELGDSAVYLCASSLGGLAGGPEGVQYFGPGTRLLVL.

This rearrangement joins TRBV6-5 to TRBJ2-2; TRBD2 aligns across 8 bases. J was trimmed by 5 bases and V by 6 bases; bases with no gene match: 8. Germline V lookup: CDR1 MNHEY, CDR2 SVGAGI. The CDR3 consists of 15 residues. Here the CDR3 reads CASRTSGGRTGELFF. DNA of the CDR3: TGTGCCAGCAGAACCTCGGGGGGGCGGACCGGGGAGCTGTTTTTT.

This clone came up once. The CDR3 bases are TGTGCCAGCACCCACGGGGGGGGAACCGGGGAGCTGTTTTTT. Translation gives CASTHGGGTGELFF. The chain recombines TRBV9 with TRBJ2-2; TRBD2 matches at 8 bases. The V gene's germline CDR1 is SGDLS and CDR2 YYNGEE. V shed 6 bases, J shed 5 bases, and the junction held 6 bases outside the gene matches. The CDR3 extends over 14 amino acids.

The chain has TRBV11-2 and TRBJ1-1, with D hard to call. The CDR3 totals 16 residues. The germline gives CDR1 SGHAT, CDR2 FQNNGV. The ends were cut back, 2 bases at V and 4 bases at J, with 17 bases in the middle. CDR3 amino acids: CASSLYLGGRSTEAFF. In DNA, the CDR3 is TGTGCCAGCAGCTTATATCTAGGAGGAAGGAGCACTGAAGCTTTCTTT.

The rearrangement uses TRBV5-1 and TRBJ2-1, with TRBD2 matching over 8 bases. The germline CDR1 and CDR2 sequences are SGHRS and YFSETQ. With 6 bases clipped from V and 5 bases from J, the junction kept 4 bases outside the gene matches. There are 13 residues in the CDR3. The DNA for the CDR3 is TGCGCCAGCAAGCGGGGGCCCGACAATGAGCAGTTCTTC. It codes for CASKRGPDNEQFF.

The chain employs TRBV5-6 and TRBJ1-2; unclear D gene. With 0 bases removed from V and 4 bases from J, the gap between germline ends came to 16 bases. Germline V gene lookup returns CDR1 SGHDT and CDR2 YYEEEE. This CDR3 has 16 amino acids. CDR3 residues: CASSLAPGADSYGYTF. DNA for the CDR3: TGTGCCAGCAGCTTGGCCCCCGGCGCAGACTCCTATGGCTACACCTTC.

The CDR3 region is CASSVGQANQPQHF. The CDR3, as DNA: TGTGCCAGCAGCGTAGGACAAGCCAATCAGCCCCAGCATTTT. The rearrangement joins TRBV9 to TRBJ1-5; no definite D call. V lost 0 bases and J 3 bases, leaving 7 bases between the germline ends. The germline CDR1 and CDR2 sequences are SGDLS and YYNGEE. The CDR3 length is 14 residues.

This clone was found once. The V and J genes are TRBV28 and TRBJ1-2; D may be TRBD1 (5 bases). Germline V CDR1 and CDR2: MDHEN, SYDVKM. This CDR3 contains 15 residues. The V and J ends lost 2 bases and 1 base respectively, with 11 bases between them. The CDR3 DNA is TGTGCCAGCAGTTTACAGGGCGGCTTTAACTATGGCTACACCTTC. Its translation is CASSLQGGFNYGYTF.

The chain employs TRBV5-1 and TRBJ2-7, with a possible D match to TRBD1 (6 bases). Trimming removed 3 bases from V and 7 bases from J, with 14 bases in between. The CDR3 consists of 13 residues. CDR1 SGHRS and CDR2 YFSETQ come from the germline V gene. The CDR3 sequence: CASSSAGAVEQYF. CDR3 DNA: TGCGCCAGCAGCTCGGCAGGGGCTGTGGAGCAGTACTTC.

This clone has a handful of counts. The CDR3 region is CASSLSGRALGEQFF. For the CDR3, the DNA is TGCGCCAGCAGCTTAAGCGGGAGGGCCCTCGGTGAGCAGTTCTTC. This chain connects TRBV5-1 to TRBJ2-1, with TRBD2 matching 10 bases. With V trimmed by 2 bases and J by 9 bases, 8 bases remained unmatched. The CDR3 is 15 amino acids. The V gene's germline CDR1 is SGHRS and CDR2 YFSETQ.

This clone was counted a few times. This chain connects TRBV6-4 to TRBJ2-1, with 11 bases aligning to TRBD2. The germline V gene encodes CDR1 MRHNA and CDR2 SNTAGT. V was pared by 0 bases and J by 6 bases, with 1 base of the junction left unmatched. The CDR3 covers 15 residues. The CDR3 loop is CASSDSSGGANEQFF. The CDR3 DNA reads TGTGCCAGCAGTGACTCTAGCGGGGGGGCCAATGAGCAGTTCTTC.

The rearrangement uses TRBV24-1 and TRBJ2-3, with D possibly being TRBD2 (5 bases). The CDR3 covers 16 residues. The V end was cut by 4 bases, the J end by 0 bases, with 13 bases between. CDR1 KGHDR and CDR2 SFDVKD come from the germline V gene. This CDR3 is CATSDRRLYSTDTQYF. CDR3 coding DNA: TGTGCCACCAGTGACCGCAGACTATACAGCACAGATACGCAGTATTTT.

This chain links TRBV6-6 with TRBJ2-7; 9 bases are a match to TRBD1. This CDR3 contains 13 residues. V lost 8 bases to trimming and J lost 4 bases; unmatched junction nucleotides: 6. Germline CDR1 and CDR2: MNHNY and SVGAGI (reference sequence). The CDR3 protein is CASRQGGGYEQYF. The CDR3 DNA is TGTGCCAGCCGACAGGGGGGAGGTTACGAGCAGTACTTC.

J is TRBJ2-3 and V is TRBV19, with 13 bases identical to TRBD2. V shed 5 bases and J 2 bases; nucleotides not matched to a gene: 4. CDR1 is LNHDA and CDR2 is SQIVND in the germline V gene (reference sequence). The CDR3 runs 16 residues. This CDR3 reads CASSAGLAGATDTQYF. The CDR3 DNA is TGTGCCAGTAGTGCCGGACTAGCGGGGGCCACAGATACGCAGTATTTT.

The chain is built from TRBV7-9 and TRBJ1-1, with D possibly being TRBD1 (6 bases). The CDR3 is made up of 15 amino acids. V gave up 5 bases and J gave up 5 bases, with 18 bases separating them. CDR1 and CDR2 from the germline V gene are SEHNR and FQNEAQ (reference sequence). CDR3: CASSTPQRGGTEAFF. The DNA of the CDR3 is TGTGCCAGCAGCACGCCACAGAGGGGGGGAACTGAAGCTTTCTTT.

This clone was counted once. The J gene is TRBJ2-6, the V gene TRBV27, with D possibly TRBD1 on 6 matching bases. The V gene's germline CDR1 is MNHEY and CDR2 SMNVEV (reference sequence). Trimming took 6 bases from V and 2 from J, leaving 11 bases between them. The CDR3 length is 15 residues. The CDR3 here is CASSPGQTGANVLTF. The CDR3, as DNA: TGTGCCAGCAGCCCTGGACAGACTGGGGCCAACGTCCTGACTTTC.

The table lists this clone with a count of one. The chain recombines TRBV28 with TRBJ2-4, with D uncertain. This CDR3 comprises 14 residues. V was pared by 2 bases and J by 9 bases, with 14 bases between. Germline CDR1 and CDR2: MDHEN and SYDVKM. CDR3 sequence (DNA): TGTGCCAGCAGTTTAAGGTCAGCTGGAGTCATTCAGTACTTC. Translated: CASSLRSAGVIQYF.

As DNA, the CDR3 is TGTGCCAGCAGACCCATGGGGGGGGCTAATGAAAAACTGTTTTTT. It is translated as CASRPMGGANEKLFF. The gene calls are TRBV2 and TRBJ1-4; TRBD1 might be the D (5 bases). Germline V lookup: CDR1 SNHLY, CDR2 FYNNEI. This CDR3 has 15 residues. Trimming removed 6 bases from V and 3 bases from J, with 14 bases in between.

This chain links TRBV30 with TRBJ1-1, with D tentatively TRBD1 (5 bases). The CDR3 extends over 13 amino acids. V gave up 2 bases and J gave up 1 base, with 8 bases separating them. The germline gives CDR1 GTSNPN, CDR2 SVGIG (reference sequence). CDR3 sequence: CAWSWGPNTEAFF. DNA of the CDR3: TGTGCCTGGAGTTGGGGCCCGAACACTGAAGCTTTCTTT.

The chain recombines TRBV4-2 with TRBJ2-3; 7 bases are a match to TRBD2. The CDR3 sequence is 15 residues long. With 1 base clipped from V and 4 bases from J, the junction kept 5 bases outside the gene matches. The germline CDR1 and CDR2 sequences are LGHNA and YNFKEQ. The DNA for the CDR3 is TGTGCCAGCAGCCAAGGGGAGGGTCTGTCAGATACGCAGTATTTT. It codes for CASSQGEGLSDTQYF.

The gene calls are TRBV4-1 and TRBJ1-1, with 7 bases matching TRBD1. In germline, CDR1 is MGHRA, CDR2 YSYEKL. The ends lost 4 bases at V and 1 base at J; junction bases unmatched: 9. This CDR3 contains 16 residues. CDR3 sequence: CASSRGTDISNTEAFF. DNA for the CDR3: TGCGCCAGCAGCCGCGGGACAGATATATCGAACACTGAAGCTTTCTTT.

This chain connects TRBV7-9 to TRBJ1-2; a weak D match, TRBD1 (6 bases). Germline V CDR1 and CDR2: SEHNR, FQNEAQ (reference sequence). CDR3 size: 13 residues. With 4 bases removed from V and 8 bases from J, the gap between germline ends came to 14 bases. The CDR3 nucleotides are TGTGCCAGCAGCTCCCCAGGGGATTACGGCTACACCTTC. Encoded protein: CASSSPGDYGYTF.

This chain links TRBV28 with TRBJ2-7, with D tentatively TRBD2 (6 bases). CDR3 length equals 16 residues. The ends were cut back, 3 bases at V and 3 bases at J, with 18 bases in the middle. The germline CDR1 and CDR2 sequences are MDHEN and SYDVKM. This chain's CDR3 is CASSLSGGTHFYEQYF. CDR3 nucleotide sequence: TGTGCCAGCAGTTTGTCCGGCGGGACCCACTTCTACGAGCAGTACTTC. Based on the CDR3 plus reference TRBV28 and TRBJ2-7, the full variable domain is DVKVTQSSRYLVKRTGEKVFLECVQDMDHENMFWYRQDPGLGLRLIYFSYDVKMKEKGDIPEGYSVSREKKERFSLILESASTNQTSMYLCASSLSGGTHFYEQYFGPGTRLTVT.

The chain joins TRBV11-1 to TRBJ1-1; TRBD1 agrees at 7 bases. This CDR3 has 16 residues. The V segment lost 1 base and the J segment 5 bases; nucleotides outside the gene matches: 10. The germline V gene encodes CDR1 SGHAT and CDR2 FQDESV (reference sequence). The CDR3 DNA sequence: TGTGCCAGCAGCTTAGTGGGAGAGACAGGGCGGACTGAAGCTTTCTTT. Translated: CASSLVGETGRTEAFF.

This chain uses TRBV5-6 with TRBJ2-7; 9 bases agree with TRBD1. The germline V gene encodes CDR1 SGHDT and CDR2 YYEEEE. V gave up 5 bases and J gave up 7 bases; unmatched junction bases: 10. The CDR3 totals 14 residues. The chain's CDR3 is CASSSGTGSVEQYF. In DNA form, the CDR3 reads TGTGCCAGCAGTTCCGGGACAGGGTCTGTTGAGCAGTACTTC. The variable domain in full, with the rest retrieved from reference TRBV5-6 and TRBJ2-7, is DAGVTQSPTHLIKTRGQQVTLRCSPKSGHDTVSWYQQALGQGPQFIFQYYEEEERQRGNFPDRFSGHQFPNYSSELNVNALLLGDSALYLCASSSGTGSVEQYFGPGTRLTVT.

The rearrangement joins TRBV27 to TRBJ1-5, with D possibly matching TRBD1 (5 bases). The V end was cut by 3 bases, the J end by 7 bases, with 7 bases between. CDR3 size: 12 residues. From germline, CDR1 is MNHEY and CDR2 SMNVEV (reference sequence). CDR3 sequence: CASSFRGQPQHF. In DNA, the CDR3 is TGTGCCAGCAGTTTCCGGGGGCAGCCCCAGCATTTT.

CDR3 DNA sequence: TGTGCCAGCACCGACCTAGGGGGCTATGGCTACACCTTC. Amino acid sequence: CASTDLGGYGYTF. V gene TRBV6-1 combines with J gene TRBJ1-2; TRBD1 is a possible D gene (6 bases). Trimming cost V 7 bases and J 4 bases, with 13 bases left between them. The germline V gene encodes CDR1 MNHNS and CDR2 SASEGT. The CDR3 spans 13 residues.

The genes are TRBV30 and TRBJ1-2; tentative D call: TRBD1 (5 bases). Germline V gene data show CDR1 as GTSNPN and CDR2 as SVGIG (reference sequence). The CDR3 loop spans 13 amino acids. V was shortened by 5 bases and J by 8 bases, with 18 bases between the two germline ends. The DNA for the CDR3 is TGTGCCTGGGGAGAGACAGTCGTCCGGGGCTACACCTTC. Its translation is CAWGETVVRGYTF.

The V and J genes are TRBV2 and TRBJ1-5; D is unclear. Germline lookup yields CDR1 SNHLY and CDR2 FYNNEI. This CDR3 is 14 amino acids long. V was pared by 6 bases and J by 2 bases, with 11 bases between. The CDR3 loop is CASRPEVGNQPQHF. The CDR3 nucleotides read TGTGCCAGCAGACCAGAAGTGGGCAATCAGCCCCAGCATTTT.

The CDR3 DNA sequence: TGCGCCAGCAGGATCGGACAGAGCGACGAAAAACTGTTTTTT. As protein: CASRIGQSDEKLFF. This sequence joins TRBV5-1 and TRBJ1-4, with D possibly matching TRBD1 (6 bases). The germline gives CDR1 SGHRS, CDR2 YFSETQ. This CDR3 has 14 amino acids. V gave up 5 bases and J gave up 8 bases, with 16 bases separating them. The full variable domain, completed using reference TRBV5-1 and TRBJ1-4, is KAGVTQTPRYLIKTRGQQVTLSCSPISGHRSVSWYQQTPGQGLQFLFEYFSETQRNKGNFPGRFSGRQFSNSRSEMNVSTLELGDSALYLCASRIGQSDEKLFFGSGTQLSVL.